The entry below gives a single T cell receptor (beta chain) sequence along with its context. Antigen unknown. Germline CDR1 SGHDN, CDR2 FVKESK. CDR3 length: 12 residues. TCRdb reprocessed the 5' RACE reads and keeps a single row for each CDR3 protein, giving no DNA. This sample lists around 140,000 distinct CDR3 sequences; its ten largest clones have less than 15%. This record belongs to a study of T cells expressing NK-cell markers. Overall study results and limits: HCMV specificity was not established for the expanded NKG2C+ T cell clones. Among several donors, these clonotypes also ranked first in the CD3+CD56-NKG2C+ fraction.

The source material was blood T cells: a sorted CD56 or NKG2C T cell subset, CD4+ or CD8+ T cells, or bulk PBMC T cells (not recorded which). The sequence was collected from a man aged 18 to 29 in good health. V usage is TRBV14 and J usage is TRBJ2-1. The CDR3 region is CASSPPSDEQFF. Full variable domain (missing parts from reference TRBV14 and TRBJ2-1): EAGVTQFPSHSVIEKGQTVTLRCDPISGHDNLYWYRRVMGKEIKFLLHFVKESKQDESGMPNNRFLAERTGGTYSTLKVQPAELEDSGVYFCASSPPSDEQFFGPGTRLTVL.